The present TCR beta chain was sequenced within a study of T cells in Graves' hyperthyroidism and ophthalmopathy. At the level of the study: Once the initial diagnosis was made, peripheral blood was obtained before any treatment.

This clonotype was detected ten times or more. Amplification of TCR beta CDR3 regions was performed using RNA transcripts as template. The HTBI primer set served for first-round RT-PCR of the TCR CDR3. TCRdb processed the multiplex PCR reads anew with MiXCR; each CDR3 protein has one entry. Among some 350,000 distinct CDR3 sequences listed, roughly 15% were seen once. The V gene's germline CDR1 is MNHNS and CDR2 SASEGT. Trimming removed 5 bases from V and 7 bases from J, with 12 bases in between. This CDR3 is built from 13 residues. V is TRBV6-1 and J is TRBJ2-1, with a weak D call TRBD2 (7 bases). Sequenced: blood. The clonotype originates from a woman aged 60-70 years with Graves' ophthalmopathy. The CDR3 nucleotides are TGTGCCAGCAGTTACCGGGGGGCGAATGAGCAGTTCTTC. Protein product: CASSYRGANEQFF.